Sequencing of this TCR beta chain was carried out in a study of cytomegalovirus exposure and HLA in healthy donors. Background on the study: One earlier analysis, a look at 180 million or so T cells, found some 100 million unique TCR beta sequences. General study findings and limits: The authors later linked a missense DCLRE1C variant to TCR beta V- and J-gene trimming.

This PCR relied on a set of 60 Vbeta primers and 13 Jbeta primers. Some clones are missing from TCRdb's copy, which holds only in-frame ones; the method was immunoSEQ multiplex PCR. The sample records 120,000 or so clones, less than 80% being singletons. On this clone itself: Its specificity is unknown.

Germline assignment: CDR1 SEHNR and CDR2 FQNEAQ (reference sequence). The CDR3 has 16 residues. J gave up 4 bases and V 5 bases, and 11 bases lay outside the gene matches. This TCR was recovered from a woman between 50 and 59 years old in good health and CMV-seronegative. Sequencing used PBMCs. J is TRBJ1-2 and V is TRBV7-9; TRBD1 matches at 9 bases. The CDR3, as DNA: TGTGCCAGCAGCGAGGGACAGGGTAAAACTGGCTATGGCTACACCTTC. This codes for CASSEGQGKTGYGYTF.